A selection of T cell receptor beta chains follows, all from one sample in a study of cytomegalovirus exposure and HLA in healthy donors. TCRdb's table, derived via immunoSEQ multiplex PCR, lists solely in-frame clones and lacks some. This sample has about 120,000 clones, with over 65% found just once. The sequencing input was PBMCs. The receptor set was obtained from a woman under 30 in good health and CMV-seronegative. Both conserved end residues are part of each CDR3. Each record gives: J gene, clone size, V gene, D gene, CDR3 protein, CDR3 DNA. The D gene is left open where the match is weak. The size entry is marked missing in some rows and otherwise reads once, few, many or a size class.

J: TRBJ1-4
size: .
V: TRBV9
D: .
CDR3: CASSPRNYLNEKLFF
DNA: TGTGCCAGCAGCCCCCGCAACTACCTTAATGAAAAACTGTTTTTT

J: TRBJ1-5
size: .
V: TRBV29-1
D: .
CDR3: CSVAGAAGGNQPQHF
DNA: TGCAGCGTTGCAGGGGCCGCGGGGGGCAATCAGCCCCAGCATTTT

J: TRBJ1-3
size: .
V: TRBV27
D: .
CDR3: CASMGDFSGNTIYF
DNA: TGTGCCAGCATGGGGGACTTCTCTGGAAACACCATATATTTT

J: TRBJ2-7
size: .
V: TRBV28
D: TRBD2
CDR3: CASSRQFSLGRELVHEQYF
DNA: TGTGCCAGCAGTCGACAGTTCTCACTGGGGCGGGAGTTGGTCCACGAGCAGTACTTC

J: TRBJ2-2
size: few
V: TRBV19
D: TRBD1
CDR3: CASSVAGQGYTGELFF
DNA: TGTGCCAGTAGTGTCGCGGGACAGGGGTACACCGGGGAGCTGTTTTTT

J: TRBJ1-1
size: .
V: TRBV7-2
D: .
CDR3: CASSPRVGTDTEAFF
DNA: TGTGCCAGCAGCCCACGGGTAGGGACTGACACTGAAGCTTTCTTT

J: TRBJ1-6
size: .
V: TRBV19
D: TRBD1
CDR3: CASSIGQGVSPLHF
DNA: TGTGCCAGTAGTATAGGACAGGGGGTTTCACCCCTCCACTTT

J: TRBJ2-7
size: .
V: TRBV25-1
D: TRBD2
CDR3: CASSEGGGGRTNEQYF
DNA: TGTGCCAGCAGTGAAGGGGGTGGCGGGAGGACAAACGAGCAGTACTTC

J: TRBJ2-3
size: .
V: TRBV11-2
D: .
CDR3: CASSPVAQDTQYF
DNA: TGTGCCAGCAGCCCCGTAGCCCAAGATACGCAGTATTTT

J: TRBJ2-1
size: .
V: TRBV5-1
D: .
CDR3: CASSKDTSSYNEQFF
DNA: TGCGCCAGCAGCAAGGACACGAGCTCCTACAATGAGCAGTTCTTC

J: TRBJ2-2
size: once
V: TRBV19
D: TRBD2
CDR3: CASSVPSGSGTGELFF
DNA: TGTGCCAGTAGTGTACCCAGCGGGAGTGGCACCGGGGAGCTGTTTTTT

J: TRBJ1-3
size: .
V: TRBV5-4
D: TRBD1
CDR3: CASSLGGQGALYGGNTIYF
DNA: TGTGCCAGCAGCTTGGGTGGACAGGGGGCGCTTTATGGTGGAAACACCATATATTTT

J: TRBJ1-5
size: .
V: TRBV27
D: .
CDR3: CASSPSTGHPLKPQHF
DNA: TGTGCCAGCAGTCCATCCACGGGACACCCCTTGAAGCCCCAGCATTTT

J: TRBJ1-4
size: .
V: TRBV6-1
D: .
CDR3: CASNEGRVATNEKLFF
DNA: TGTGCCAGCAATGAGGGCAGGGTTGCAACTAATGAAAAACTGTTTTTT

J: TRBJ1-2
size: .
V: TRBV28
D: .
CDR3: CASVTGGNYYGYTF
DNA: TGTGCCAGCGTCACGGGAGGTAATTACTATGGCTACACCTTC

J: TRBJ1-2
size: .
V: TRBV27
D: .
CDR3: CASSLRGYGYTF
DNA: TGTGCCAGCAGTTTAAGGGGGTATGGCTACACCTTC

J: TRBJ1-1
size: .
V: TRBV19
D: TRBD1
CDR3: CASKRQGAVGTEAFF
DNA: TGTGCCAGTAAGCGACAGGGGGCGGTTGGCACTGAAGCTTTCTTT

J: TRBJ2-3
size: .
V: TRBV6-4
D: TRBD2
CDR3: CASSDSAGGPTDTQYF
DNA: TGTGCCAGCAGTGACTCTGCGGGAGGCCCTACAGATACGCAGTATTTT

J: TRBJ1-5
size: .
V: TRBV4-1
D: .
CDR3: CASGRQGNQPQHF
DNA: TGCGCCAGCGGAAGACAGGGCAATCAGCCCCAGCATTTT

J: TRBJ1-4
size: .
V: TRBV11-2
D: .
CDR3: CASSSRVRIEKLFF
DNA: TGTGCCAGCAGCTCCCGAGTGAGAATTGAAAAACTGTTTTTT

J: TRBJ2-1
size: .
V: TRBV5-6
D: TRBD2
CDR3: CASSFTSGGSNEQFF
DNA: TGTGCCAGCAGCTTTACTAGCGGGGGATCAAATGAGCAGTTCTTC

J: TRBJ1-2
size: .
V: TRBV19
D: TRBD1
CDR3: CASSMEGASGYTF
DNA: TGTGCCAGTAGTATGGAGGGGGCGTCTGGCTACACCTTC

J: TRBJ2-5
size: .
V: TRBV15
D: .
CDR3: CATSTPTGYQETQYF
DNA: TGTGCCACCAGCACACCAACAGGGTACCAAGAGACCCAGTACTTC

J: TRBJ2-3
size: .
V: TRBV28
D: TRBD2
CDR3: CASSPGGRADTQYF
DNA: TGTGCCAGCAGTCCGGGGGGGAGAGCAGATACGCAGTATTTT

J: TRBJ1-1
size: .
V: TRBV7-9
D: .
CDR3: CASSLPQNTEAFF
DNA: TGTGCCAGCAGCCTACCCCAGAACACTGAAGCTTTCTTT

J: TRBJ2-7
size: .
V: TRBV5-1
D: .
CDR3: CASSLASSEQYF
DNA: TGCGCCAGCAGCTTGGCTAGCTCCGAGCAGTACTTC

J: TRBJ2-5
size: .
V: TRBV19
D: .
CDR3: CASSIRPGYQETQYF
DNA: TGTGCCAGTAGTATAAGACCAGGGTACCAAGAGACCCAGTACTTC

J: TRBJ1-3
size: .
V: TRBV21-1
D: .
CDR3: CASKMNYSGNTIYF
DNA: TGTGCCAGCAAAATGAACTACTCTGGAAACACCATATATTTT

J: TRBJ1-2
size: once
V: TRBV18
D: .
CDR3: CASSPLAGPHSYGYTF
DNA: TGTGCCAGCTCACCACTGGCAGGGCCCCATTCCTATGGCTACACCTTC

J: TRBJ1-1
size: .
V: TRBV2
D: .
CDR3: CASSGGHQNTEAFF
DNA: TGTGCCAGCAGTGGTGGACACCAGAACACTGAAGCTTTCTTT

J: TRBJ1-2
size: .
V: TRBV6-5
D: .
CDR3: CASNPGGNYGYTF
DNA: TGTGCCAGCAATCCGGGTGGTAACTATGGCTACACCTTC

J: TRBJ1-1
size: .
V: TRBV5-4
D: .
CDR3: CASSSLRGPEAFF
DNA: TGTGCCAGCAGCTCGCTCAGGGGCCCTGAAGCTTTCTTT

J: TRBJ2-2
size: .
V: TRBV6-5
D: TRBD1
CDR3: CASSYGTGIGELFF
DNA: TGTGCCAGCAGTTACGGGACAGGGATCGGGGAGCTGTTTTTT

J: TRBJ1-2
size: .
V: TRBV15
D: TRBD1
CDR3: CATSRGTGASYGYTF
DNA: TGTGCCACCAGCAGGGGGACAGGGGCCAGCTATGGCTACACCTTC

J: TRBJ2-3
size: few
V: TRBV2
D: TRBD1
CDR3: CASRSRQTGSDTQYF
DNA: TGTGCCAGCAGGAGTAGACAGACAGGGTCAGATACGCAGTATTTT

J: TRBJ1-6
size: .
V: TRBV10-2
D: TRBD1
CDR3: CASTGTEGSPLHF
DNA: TGCGCCAGCACCGGGACAGAGGGTTCACCCCTCCACTTT

J: TRBJ1-4
size: .
V: TRBV6-1
D: TRBD1
CDR3: CASRRDSTREKLFF
DNA: TGTGCCAGCAGGAGGGACAGCACGAGAGAAAAACTGTTTTTT

J: TRBJ2-7
size: .
V: TRBV27
D: TRBD2
CDR3: CASSLGTSGIIPDEQYF
DNA: TGTGCCAGCAGTCTTGGGACTAGCGGGATTATACCCGACGAGCAGTACTTC

J: TRBJ1-6
size: .
V: TRBV7-2
D: .
CDR3: CASSPITGNSPLHF
DNA: TGTGCCAGCAGCCCAATAACAGGGAATTCACCCCTCCACTTT

J: TRBJ1-5
size: few
V: TRBV6-5
D: .
CDR3: CASSYSSVNQPQHF
DNA: TGTGCCAGCAGTTACTCTTCGGTTAATCAGCCCCAGCATTTT

J: TRBJ1-6
size: .
V: TRBV11-2
D: .
CDR3: CASRTGGVQLPGTPLHF
DNA: TGTGCCAGTCGGACGGGTGGGGTTCAACTCCCGGGAACACCCCTCCACTTT

J: TRBJ1-2
size: .
V: TRBV11-3
D: TRBD1
CDR3: CASSSGRGKGYTF
DNA: TGTGCCAGCAGCTCCGGCAGGGGGAAGGGCTACACCTTC

J: TRBJ1-2
size: .
V: TRBV5-4
D: .
CDR3: CASSLGPQREGGYTF
DNA: TGTGCCAGCAGCTTGGGCCCCCAGAGGGAAGGTGGCTACACCTTC

J: TRBJ2-5
size: .
V: TRBV28
D: TRBD2
CDR3: CASSFDSTSGGETQYF
DNA: TGTGCCAGCAGTTTCGACTCGACTAGCGGGGGGGAGACCCAGTACTTC

J: TRBJ1-1
size: .
V: TRBV6-6
D: .
CDR3: CASRPDRNTEAFF
DNA: TGTGCCAGCAGACCGGACAGAAACACTGAAGCTTTCTTT

J: TRBJ1-6
size: once
V: TRBV27
D: .
CDR3: CASSFRDNRRSPLHF
DNA: TGTGCCAGCAGTTTTAGGGACAATCGACGATCACCCCTCCACTTT

J: TRBJ2-1
size: .
V: TRBV30
D: .
CDR3: CAWRTSEVTYNEQFF
DNA: TGTGCCTGGAGGACCTCCGAGGTAACCTACAATGAGCAGTTCTTC

J: TRBJ2-5
size: .
V: TRBV7-9
D: TRBD1
CDR3: CASSLWTGEETQYF
DNA: TGTGCCAGCAGCTTGTGGACAGGGGAAGAGACCCAGTACTTC

J: TRBJ2-3
size: .
V: TRBV7-6
D: TRBD2
CDR3: CASSLAHSSGGSTDTQYF
DNA: TGTGCCAGCAGCTTAGCCCACTCTAGCGGGGGGAGCACAGATACGCAGTATTTT

J: TRBJ1-5
size: few
V: TRBV10-3
D: .
CDR3: CAISESTGYGQPQHF
DNA: TGTGCCATCAGTGAGTCTACAGGGTACGGACAGCCCCAGCATTTT

J: TRBJ1-2
size: .
V: TRBV7-9
D: .
CDR3: CASSSTGINYGYTF
DNA: TGTGCCAGCAGCTCCACAGGGATAAACTATGGCTACACCTTC

J: TRBJ2-7
size: .
V: TRBV5-4
D: TRBD2
CDR3: CASSSLAGGSYEQYF
DNA: TGTGCCAGCAGCTCTCTAGCGGGAGGTTCCTACGAGCAGTACTTC

J: TRBJ1-1
size: .
V: TRBV27
D: .
CDR3: CASTTTELGTEAFF
DNA: TGTGCCAGCACCACGACAGAGTTGGGCACTGAAGCTTTCTTT

J: TRBJ2-2
size: .
V: TRBV28
D: TRBD2
CDR3: CASSRTSGGTNTGELFF
DNA: TGTGCCAGCAGTCGGACTAGCGGGGGGACGAACACCGGGGAGCTGTTTTTT

J: TRBJ1-1
size: .
V: TRBV7-2
D: TRBD1
CDR3: CASSLAGQMNTEAFF
DNA: TGTGCCAGCAGCTTAGCGGGACAGATGAACACTGAAGCTTTCTTT